This T cell receptor (beta chain) was sequenced in a study of blood T cell repertoires in COVID-19. Study-wide context: Specimens from acute and convalescent COVID-19 originated in the United States, Italy and Spain. PBMCs, B-cell-depleted T cells, or T cells were the source of the cDNA or gDNA that made up the material.

Original data processing: Reference gene primer amplification gave estimated nucleated cell counts. The assay was immunoSEQ multiplex PCR, and TCRdb's table has in-frame clones only and misses some. The D gene and trimming were derived from the DNA, and the V and J assignments and clone size from that table. The sample carries approximately 60,000 clones, roughly 79% recorded once. Germline values: CDR1 SEHNR, CDR2 FQNEAQ (reference sequence). The CDR3 is made up of 14 amino acids. Trimming stripped 1 base from V and 7 bases from J, with 10 bases between. The sequenced material came from peripheral blood. The TCR was taken from a man in his 60s with acute or convalescent COVID-19. The rearrangement links TRBV7-9 to TRBJ2-2; the D gene is possibly TRBD2 (5 bases). CDR3 bases: TGTGCCAGCAGCTTAGTAACGGGGTTCGGGGAGCTGTTTTTT. This encodes CASSLVTGFGELFF.